One sample yielded the 22 T cell receptor beta chains listed below, sequenced in a study of blood T cell repertoires in COVID-19. Sequencing used immunoSEQ multiplex PCR; TCRdb keeps in-frame clones, though not all of them. The sample yields 90,000 to 130,000 clones, 80% to 85% seen once. The specimen sequenced was peripheral blood. The origin of the receptors is a woman in her 70s with acute or convalescent COVID-19.

The chain carries TRBV7-9 and TRBJ2-5, with 12 bases that match TRBD2. V gave up 1 base and J gave up 1 base; unmatched junction bases: 1. The CDR3 contains 16 residues. Germline CDR1 reads SEHNR; CDR2 reads FQNEAQ (reference sequence). In nucleotides, the CDR3 is TGTGCCAGCAGCTTAGGACTAGCGGGGGCCCAAGAGACCCAGTACTTC. It is translated as CASSLGLAGAQETQYF.

This rearrangement joins TRBV19 to TRBJ2-7; perhaps TRBD1 as D (6 bases). V was cut by 6 bases and J by 5 bases, with 17 bases left in between. There are 14 residues in the CDR3. Germline CDR1 is LNHDA and CDR2 is SQIVND (reference sequence). The CDR3 region has the DNA TGTGCCAGTAGGGCTACACGAGGGGGAGACGAGCAGTACTTC. Translating gives CASRATRGGDEQYF.

The chain has TRBV6-5 and TRBJ1-3; D gene ambiguous. V was clipped by 6 bases and J by 14 bases, with 20 bases between them. The CDR3 sequence is 13 residues long. Germline CDR1 reads MNHEY; CDR2 reads SVGAGI. In DNA, the CDR3 is TGTGCCAGCAGGCCCTCGGGTTCCCGGCCCGTATATTTT. This encodes CASRPSGSRPVYF.

The V call is TRBV5-4, the J call TRBJ2-5; weak D call: TRBD1 (5 bases). The V gene's germline CDR1 is SGHNT and CDR2 YYREEE (reference sequence). Deletions cut 0 bases from V and 5 bases from J, with 11 bases between. CDR3 length: 14 residues. CDR3 protein: CASSLDSGMETQYF. The CDR3 DNA reads TGTGCCAGCAGCTTGGATTCAGGGATGGAGACCCAGTACTTC.

V gene TRBV29-1 combines with J gene TRBJ1-2; D remains ambiguous. CDR3 size: 14 residues. Between the trimmed V and J ends, which lost 3 bases and 2 bases, there was a span of 13 bases. CDR1 and CDR2 from the germline V gene are SQVTM and ANQGSEA. The CDR3 region is CSVEPVSTNYGYTF. The CDR3 DNA sequence: TGCAGCGTTGAGCCAGTTTCGACAAACTATGGCTACACCTTC.

The chain combines TRBV2 with TRBJ2-1, with 8 positions matching TRBD1. Germline loops: CDR1 SNHLY, CDR2 FYNNEI. V dropped 7 bases and J dropped 4; count of bases not matched to a gene: 12. The CDR3 runs to 16 residues. CDR3 amino acids: CASTLQPGQAYNEQFF. The CDR3 DNA reads TGTGCCAGCACCCTACAACCGGGACAGGCATACAATGAGCAGTTCTTC.

The DNA for the CDR3 is TGTGCCAGCAGCTTAGTGGGGACACCTAACACCGGGGAGCTGTTTTTT. Translating gives CASSLVGTPNTGELFF. This chain links TRBV7-6 with TRBJ2-2; TRBD1 is a possible D gene (6 bases). The CDR3 sequence is 16 residues long. Trimming cost V 1 base and J 2 bases, with 11 bases left between them. In germline, CDR1 is SGHVS, CDR2 FNYEAQ.

This clone was observed a handful of times. V usage is TRBV9 and J usage is TRBJ2-5, with TRBD2 matching 11 bases. The germline V gene encodes CDR1 SGDLS and CDR2 YYNGEE. The V segment lost 3 bases and the J segment 5 bases; nucleotides outside the gene matches: 9. CDR3 length: 16 amino acids. The CDR3 DNA reads as TGTGCCAGCAGCGGCGCTATAGCGGGGGGGCCTGAGACCCAGTACTTC. Translating gives CASSGAIAGGPETQYF.

V usage is TRBV25-1 and J usage is TRBJ2-7; D might be TRBD1 (6 bases). CDR1 and CDR2 from the germline V gene are MGHDK and SYGVNS. The CDR3 totals 13 residues. Trimming took 2 bases from V and 5 from J, leaving 10 bases between them. The CDR3 reads CASSETGSHEQYF. In DNA form, the CDR3 reads TGTGCCAGCAGTGAAACAGGGTCCCACGAGCAGTACTTC.

For the CDR3, the DNA is TGTGCCAGCAGTTTGACCCTGGGACTAGCGGGCCCCTTACCCTACGAGCAGTACTTC. Its translation is CASSLTLGLAGPLPYEQYF. The chain carries TRBV28 and TRBJ2-7, with TRBD2 identical over 12 bases. V gave up 3 bases and J gave up 2 bases; unmatched junction bases: 14. The CDR3 runs to 19 residues. Germline lookup yields CDR1 MDHEN and CDR2 SYDVKM.

This CDR3 reads CASSLEGQYTDTQYF. The CDR3 DNA follows: TGCGCCAGCAGCTTGGAGGGACAGTACACAGATACGCAGTATTTT. V and J are TRBV5-1 and TRBJ2-3, with 7 bases that match TRBD1. The ends lost 0 bases at V and 2 bases at J; junction bases unmatched: 3. The CDR3 has 15 residues. Per the germline V gene, CDR1 is SGHRS and CDR2 is YFSETQ.

This clone has a single count. The chain uses TRBV14 and TRBJ1-2; 8 bases are a match to TRBD1. The CDR3 has 15 amino acids. Germline loops: CDR1 SGHDN, CDR2 FVKESK. The ends lost 3 bases at V and 4 bases at J; junction bases unmatched: 7. The CDR3 protein is CASSQPGQASYGYTF. CDR3 coding DNA: TGTGCCAGCAGCCAGCCGGGACAGGCGTCCTATGGCTACACCTTC.

V is TRBV6-5 and J is TRBJ2-5, with D unresolved. The V end was cut by 4 bases, the J end by 2 bases, with 11 bases between. The CDR3 is made up of 14 amino acids. Germline V gives CDR1 MNHEY, CDR2 SVGAGI. As DNA, the CDR3 is TGTGCCAGCAGTTTCCTAGGAGTGCAAGAGACCCAGTACTTC. Residues: CASSFLGVQETQYF.

V usage is TRBV9 and J usage is TRBJ2-7, with 7 bases matching TRBD2. Unmatched junction bases numbered 8, after V lost 3 bases and J lost 2 bases. CDR3 length: 15 residues. The germline CDR1 and CDR2 sequences are SGDLS and YYNGEE. The CDR3 here is CASSAGASGPYEQYF. In DNA, the CDR3 is TGTGCCAGCAGCGCTGGAGCTAGCGGTCCCTACGAGCAGTACTTC.

This clone was seen more than once but under ten times. This chain links TRBV6-5 with TRBJ1-6; no clear D gene. The V end lost 5 bases, the J end lost 5 bases, and 4 bases lay between the germline ends. Per the germline V gene, CDR1 is MNHEY and CDR2 is SVGAGI. The CDR3 spans 12 residues. CDR3 sequence reads: CASSHDNSPLHF. CDR3 nucleotides: TGTGCCAGCAGTCATGATAATTCACCCCTCCACTTT.

This clone showed up just once. This chain connects TRBV7-6 to TRBJ2-5, with D possibly being TRBD2 (5 bases). The length of the CDR3 is 15 residues. Germline V CDR1 and CDR2: SGHVS, FNYEAQ. V dropped 1 base and J dropped 2 bases, with 11 bases sitting between them. The CDR3 loop is CASSLVPGYQETQYF. Written as DNA, the CDR3 is TGTGCCAGCAGCTTAGTTCCGGGATATCAAGAGACCCAGTACTTC.

The chain couples TRBV5-5 to TRBJ2-2; no clear D. Trimming removed 0 bases from V and 1 base from J, with 10 bases in between. The length of the CDR3 is 16 residues. In germline, CDR1 is SGHKS, CDR2 YYEKEE (reference sequence). The CDR3 protein is CASSLAVAGNTGELFF. CDR3 in DNA: TGTGCCAGCAGCTTGGCCGTCGCAGGGAACACCGGGGAGCTGTTTTTT.

The gene calls are TRBV7-8 and TRBJ1-5; no definite D call. The CDR3 sequence is 13 residues long. Trimming took off 5 bases at V and 3 bases at J, with 8 bases between the two ends. The germline gives CDR1 SGHVS, CDR2 FQNEAQ. The chain's CDR3 is CASSEGVNQPQHF. CDR3 nucleotides: TGTGCCAGCAGCGAGGGAGTCAATCAGCCCCAGCATTTT.

V usage is TRBV5-6 and J usage is TRBJ2-5, with 15 nucleotides matching TRBD2. There are 18 residues in the CDR3. V trimming: 4 bases; J trimming: 4 bases; junction bases outside the gene matches: 11. Germline-derived CDR1 and CDR2 are SGHDT and YYEEEE. CDR3: CASSPTGLAGGPRETQYF. CDR3 nucleotides: TGTGCCAGCAGCCCGACCGGACTAGCGGGGGGGCCCCGAGAGACCCAGTACTTC.

The chain joins TRBV5-5 to TRBJ2-7; 7 bases align to TRBD1. Trimming cost V 4 bases and J 6 bases; bases outside gene matches: 7. CDR3 length equals 13 residues. Germline V gives CDR1 SGHKS, CDR2 YYEKEE (reference sequence). CDR3 protein: CASSRNRDSEQYF. The CDR3 DNA is TGTGCCAGCAGCCGTAATAGGGACAGCGAGCAGTACTTC.

The chain links TRBV3-1 (or the pseudogene TRBV3-2) to TRBJ2-1; possible D gene TRBD1, 5 bases. Germline V gene lookup returns CDR1 LGHDT and CDR2 YNNKEL (reference sequence). The CDR3 consists of 15 residues. Trimming cost V 1 base and J 1 base, with 8 bases left between them. CDR3 amino acids: CASSQGAGSYNEQFF. The CDR3 bases are TGTGCCAGCAGCCAAGGGGCAGGGTCCTACAATGAGCAGTTCTTC.

The rearrangement joins TRBV5-1 to TRBJ1-2; TRBD1 aligns across 10 bases. The CDR3 is 14 residues long. V lost 0 bases to trimming and J lost 8 bases; unmatched junction nucleotides: 4. The germline V gene encodes CDR1 SGHRS and CDR2 YFSETQ. CDR3 region: CASSLGQGAGGYTF. Here the CDR3 DNA reads TGCGCCAGCAGCTTGGGACAGGGGGCTGGAGGCTACACCTTC.